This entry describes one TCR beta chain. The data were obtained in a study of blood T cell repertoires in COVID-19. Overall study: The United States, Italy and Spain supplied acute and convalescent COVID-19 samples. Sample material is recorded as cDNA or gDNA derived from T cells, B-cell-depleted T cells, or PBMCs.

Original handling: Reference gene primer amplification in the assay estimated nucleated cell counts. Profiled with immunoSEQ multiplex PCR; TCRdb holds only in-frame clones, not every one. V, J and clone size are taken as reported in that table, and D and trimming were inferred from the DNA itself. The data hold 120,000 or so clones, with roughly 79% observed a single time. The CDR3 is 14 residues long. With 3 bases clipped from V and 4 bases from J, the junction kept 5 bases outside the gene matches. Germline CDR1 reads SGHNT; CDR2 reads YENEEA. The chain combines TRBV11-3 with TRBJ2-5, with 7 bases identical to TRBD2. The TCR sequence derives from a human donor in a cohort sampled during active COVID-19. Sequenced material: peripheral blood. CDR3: CASSLGGGGETQYF. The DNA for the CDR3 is TGTGCCAGCAGCTTGGGGGGGGGAGGAGAGACCCAGTACTTC. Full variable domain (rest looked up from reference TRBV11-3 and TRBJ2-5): EAGVVQSPRYKIIEKKQPVAFWCNPISGHNTLYWYLQNLGQGPELLIRYENEEAVDDSQLPKDRFSAERLKGVDSTLKIQPAELGDSAVYLCASSLGGGGETQYFGPGTRLLVL.